This T cell receptor (beta chain) was obtained from a study of tumor-infiltrating lymphocytes in primary liver carcinoma. Ten or more counts support this clonotype. The antigen is undetermined. The CDR3 loop spans 12 amino acids. Trimming pared 1 base from V and 8 bases from J, leaving 9 bases between. Germline V gives CDR1 SQVTM, CDR2 ANQGSEA. A primer matching the constant region was used to make TCR beta cDNA from 500 to 650 ng of total RNA. Nested multiplex PCR, run for three rounds with slightly modified ARM-PCR, yielded TCR beta libraries. Investigators reported that the first two PCR rounds, at around 9 cycles each, used TRBV1-TRBV30 forward primers with a C-beta reverse primer. TCRdb reprocessed the multiplex PCR reads with MiXCR, giving one entry per CDR3 protein. Of approximately 92,000 distinct CDR3 sequences listed, 55% to 75% are singletons. Co-extraction of RNA and DNA was performed on roughly 17-32 mg of unsorted bulk tissue.

General study findings and limits: Tumor region pairs outstripped tumor-adjacent and tumor-blood pairs in overlap.

Sequencing was performed on tumor-adjacent normal liver tissue. The rearrangement joins TRBV29-1 to TRBJ2-1; possibly TRBD2 for D (5 bases). The TCR originated in a man aged 40-50 years with primary liver carcinoma and hepatitis B virus infection. The CDR3 is CSVEVLVDEQFF. The CDR3 nucleotides are TGCAGCGTTGAAGTACTAGTCGATGAGCAGTTCTTC.